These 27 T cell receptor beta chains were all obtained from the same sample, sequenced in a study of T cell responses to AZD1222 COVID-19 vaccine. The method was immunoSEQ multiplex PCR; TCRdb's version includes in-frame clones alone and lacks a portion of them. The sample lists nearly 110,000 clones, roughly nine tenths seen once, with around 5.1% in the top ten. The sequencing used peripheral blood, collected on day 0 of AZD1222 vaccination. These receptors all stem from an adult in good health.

The chain's CDR3 is CASSLALLLPYEQYF. CDR3 nucleotides: TGTGCCAGCAGCTTGGCCCTTCTTCTCCCCTACGAGCAGTACTTC. V usage is TRBV5-5 and J usage is TRBJ2-7; D unclear. This CDR3 spans 15 amino acids. Trimming took off 0 bases at V and 2 bases at J, with 12 bases between the two ends. Germline V gene data show CDR1 as SGHKS and CDR2 as YYEKEE (reference sequence).

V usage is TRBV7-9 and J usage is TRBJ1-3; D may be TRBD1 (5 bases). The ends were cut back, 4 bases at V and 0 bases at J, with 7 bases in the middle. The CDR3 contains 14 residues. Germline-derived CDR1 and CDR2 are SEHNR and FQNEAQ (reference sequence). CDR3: CASSWTFSGNTIYF. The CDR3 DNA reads TGTGCCAGCAGCTGGACATTCTCTGGAAACACCATATATTTT.

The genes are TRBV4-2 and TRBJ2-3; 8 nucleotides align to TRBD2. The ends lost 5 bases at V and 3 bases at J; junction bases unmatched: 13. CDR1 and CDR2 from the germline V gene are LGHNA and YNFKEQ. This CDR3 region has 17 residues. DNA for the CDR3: TGTGCCAGCAGCACCATCGGAGGAGCGGGAGAGACAGATACGCAGTATTTT. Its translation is CASSTIGGAGETDTQYF.

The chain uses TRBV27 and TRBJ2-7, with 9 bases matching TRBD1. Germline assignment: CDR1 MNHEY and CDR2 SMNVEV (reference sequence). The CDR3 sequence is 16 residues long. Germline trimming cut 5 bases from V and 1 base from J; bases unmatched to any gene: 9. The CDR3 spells CASSPRWGTGSYEQYF. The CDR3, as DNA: TGTGCCAGCAGTCCCCGCTGGGGGACAGGGTCCTACGAGCAGTACTTC.

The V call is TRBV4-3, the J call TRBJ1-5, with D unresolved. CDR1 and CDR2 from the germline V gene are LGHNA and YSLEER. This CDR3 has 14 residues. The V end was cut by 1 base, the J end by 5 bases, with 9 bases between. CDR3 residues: CASSQGEGYQPQHF. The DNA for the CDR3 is TGCGCCAGCAGCCAAGGAGAAGGTTATCAGCCCCAGCATTTT.

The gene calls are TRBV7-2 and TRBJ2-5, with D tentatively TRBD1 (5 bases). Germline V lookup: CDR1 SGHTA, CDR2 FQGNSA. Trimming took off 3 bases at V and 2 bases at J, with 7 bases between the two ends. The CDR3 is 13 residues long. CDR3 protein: CASSFYRQETQYF. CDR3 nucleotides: TGTGCCAGCAGCTTTTACAGGCAAGAGACCCAGTACTTC.

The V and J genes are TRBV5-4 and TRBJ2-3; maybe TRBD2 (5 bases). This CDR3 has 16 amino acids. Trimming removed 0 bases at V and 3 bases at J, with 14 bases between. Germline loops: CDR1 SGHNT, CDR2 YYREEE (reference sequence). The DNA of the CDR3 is TGTGCCAGCAGCTTGGCCGGGTCAAGAGGGACAGATACGCAGTATTTT. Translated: CASSLAGSRGTDTQYF.

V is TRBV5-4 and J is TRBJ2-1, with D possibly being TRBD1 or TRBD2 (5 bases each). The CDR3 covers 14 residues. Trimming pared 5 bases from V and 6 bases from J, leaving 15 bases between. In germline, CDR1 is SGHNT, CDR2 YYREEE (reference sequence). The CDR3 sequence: CASRYRDGTNEQFF. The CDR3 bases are TGTGCCAGCAGGTACCGGGACGGGACCAATGAGCAGTTCTTC.

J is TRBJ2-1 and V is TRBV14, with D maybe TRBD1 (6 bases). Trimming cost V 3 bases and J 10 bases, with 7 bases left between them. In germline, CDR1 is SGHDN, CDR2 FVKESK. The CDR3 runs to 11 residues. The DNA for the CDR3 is TGTGCCAGCAGCCAGAGGGGGGAGCAGTTCTTC. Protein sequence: CASSQRGEQFF.

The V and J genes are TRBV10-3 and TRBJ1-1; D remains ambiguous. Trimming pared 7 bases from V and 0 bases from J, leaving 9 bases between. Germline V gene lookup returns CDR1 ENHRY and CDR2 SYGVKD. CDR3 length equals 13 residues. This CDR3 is CAINGEMNTEAFF. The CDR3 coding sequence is TGTGCCATCAACGGGGAGATGAACACTGAAGCTTTCTTT.

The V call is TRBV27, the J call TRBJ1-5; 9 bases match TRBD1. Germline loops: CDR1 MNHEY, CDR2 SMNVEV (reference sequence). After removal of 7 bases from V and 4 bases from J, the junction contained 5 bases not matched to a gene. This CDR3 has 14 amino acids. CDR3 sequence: CASKPGQGNQPQHF. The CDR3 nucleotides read TGTGCCAGCAAACCGGGACAGGGAAATCAGCCCCAGCATTTT.

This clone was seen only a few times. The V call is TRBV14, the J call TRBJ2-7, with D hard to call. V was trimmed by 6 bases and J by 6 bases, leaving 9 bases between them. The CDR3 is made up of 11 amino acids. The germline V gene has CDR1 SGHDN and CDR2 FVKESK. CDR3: CASSLRREQYF. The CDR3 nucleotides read TGTGCCAGCAGTTTGCGACGCGAGCAGTACTTC.

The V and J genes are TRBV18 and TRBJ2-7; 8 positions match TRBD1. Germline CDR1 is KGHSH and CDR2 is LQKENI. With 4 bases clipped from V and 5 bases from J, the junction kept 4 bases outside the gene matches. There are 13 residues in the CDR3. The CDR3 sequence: CASSRTGSHEQYF. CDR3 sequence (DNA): TGTGCCAGCTCACGGACAGGGTCCCACGAGCAGTACTTC.

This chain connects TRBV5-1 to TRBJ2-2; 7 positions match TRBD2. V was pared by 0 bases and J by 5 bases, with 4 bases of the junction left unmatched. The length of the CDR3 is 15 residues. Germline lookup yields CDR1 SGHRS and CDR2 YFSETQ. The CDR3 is CASSLAASGTGELFF. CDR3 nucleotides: TGCGCCAGCAGCTTGGCGGCTAGCGGAACCGGGGAGCTGTTTTTT.

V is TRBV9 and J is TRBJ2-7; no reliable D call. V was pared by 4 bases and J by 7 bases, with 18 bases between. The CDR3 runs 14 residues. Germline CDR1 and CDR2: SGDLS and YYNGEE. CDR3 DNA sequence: TGTGCCAGCAGCCTATTCTTTTCTGCAGGAGAGCAGTACTTC. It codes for CASSLFFSAGEQYF. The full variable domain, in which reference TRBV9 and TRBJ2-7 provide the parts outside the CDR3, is DSGVTQTPKHLITATGQRVTLRCSPRSGDLSVYWYQQSLDQGLQFLIQYYNGEERAKGNILERFSAQQFPDLHSELNLSSLELGDSALYFCASSLFFSAGEQYFGPGTRLTVT.

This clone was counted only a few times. The CDR3 DNA is TGCAGCGTTACCGGGACCAGCTACGAGCAGTACTTC. Residues: CSVTGTSYEQYF. The chain joins TRBV29-1 to TRBJ2-7; either TRBD1 or TRBD2 may fit D (5 bases each). The V gene lost 5 bases and the J gene lost 3 bases, with 11 bases spanning the gap. The V gene's germline CDR1 is SQVTM and CDR2 ANQGSEA. The CDR3 sequence is 12 residues long.

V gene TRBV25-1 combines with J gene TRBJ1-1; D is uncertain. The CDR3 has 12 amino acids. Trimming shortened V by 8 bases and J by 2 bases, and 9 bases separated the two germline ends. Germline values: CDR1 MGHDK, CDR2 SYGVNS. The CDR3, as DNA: TGTGCCAGCGCCGAGGGTAACACTGAAGCTTTCTTT. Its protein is CASAEGNTEAFF.

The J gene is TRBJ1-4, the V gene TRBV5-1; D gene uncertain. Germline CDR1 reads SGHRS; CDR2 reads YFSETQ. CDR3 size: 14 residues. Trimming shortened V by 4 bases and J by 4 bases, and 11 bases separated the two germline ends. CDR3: CASSPDGDNEKLFF. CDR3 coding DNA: TGCGCCAGCAGCCCCGACGGAGATAATGAAAAACTGTTTTTT.

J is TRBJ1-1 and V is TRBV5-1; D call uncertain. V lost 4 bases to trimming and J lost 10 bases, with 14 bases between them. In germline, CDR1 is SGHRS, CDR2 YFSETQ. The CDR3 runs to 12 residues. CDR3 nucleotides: TGCGCCAGCAGCCCGGATTGGGTTGTAGCTTTCTTT. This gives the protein CASSPDWVVAFF.

CDR3: CASSQDVEQGAGNTIYF. CDR3 sequence (DNA): TGCGCCAGCAGCCAAGACGTTGAACAGGGGGCTGGAAACACCATATATTTT. The chain combines TRBV4-1 with TRBJ1-3; 8 nucleotides match TRBD1. The J segment lost 2 bases and the V segment lost 0 bases, leaving 6 bases of the junction unmatched. The germline V gene has CDR1 MGHRA and CDR2 YSYEKL. The CDR3 contains 17 residues.

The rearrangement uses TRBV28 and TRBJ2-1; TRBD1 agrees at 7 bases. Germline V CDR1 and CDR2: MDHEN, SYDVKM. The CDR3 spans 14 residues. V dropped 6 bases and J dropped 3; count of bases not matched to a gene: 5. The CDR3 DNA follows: TGTGCCAGCAGCTCCGGGACAGTCTACAATGAGCAGTTCTTC. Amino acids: CASSSGTVYNEQFF. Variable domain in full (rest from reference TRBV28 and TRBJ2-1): DVKVTQSSRYLVKRTGEKVFLECVQDMDHENMFWYRQDPGLGLRLIYFSYDVKMKEKGDIPEGYSVSREKKERFSLILESASTNQTSMYLCASSSGTVYNEQFFGPGTRLTVL.

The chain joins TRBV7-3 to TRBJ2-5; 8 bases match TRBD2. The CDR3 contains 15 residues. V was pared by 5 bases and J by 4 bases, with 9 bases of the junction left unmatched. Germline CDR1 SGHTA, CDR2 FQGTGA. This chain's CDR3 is CASSPGTSRPETQYF. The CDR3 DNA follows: TGTGCCAGCAGCCCCGGGACTAGTCGACCAGAGACCCAGTACTTC.

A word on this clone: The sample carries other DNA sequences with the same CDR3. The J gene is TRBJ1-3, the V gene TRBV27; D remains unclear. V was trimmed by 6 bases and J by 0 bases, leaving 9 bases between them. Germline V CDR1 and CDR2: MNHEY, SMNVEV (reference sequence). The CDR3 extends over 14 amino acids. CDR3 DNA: TGTGCCAGCAGCCTCACTAGCTCTGGAAACACCATATATTTT. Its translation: CASSLTSSGNTIYF.

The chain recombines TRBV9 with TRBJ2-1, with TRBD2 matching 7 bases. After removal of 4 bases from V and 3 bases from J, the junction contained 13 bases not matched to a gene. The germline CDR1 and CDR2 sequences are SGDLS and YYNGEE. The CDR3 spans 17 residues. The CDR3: CASSPTAGAGVYNEQFF. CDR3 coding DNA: TGTGCCAGCAGCCCCACCGCCGGCGCGGGAGTCTACAATGAGCAGTTCTTC.

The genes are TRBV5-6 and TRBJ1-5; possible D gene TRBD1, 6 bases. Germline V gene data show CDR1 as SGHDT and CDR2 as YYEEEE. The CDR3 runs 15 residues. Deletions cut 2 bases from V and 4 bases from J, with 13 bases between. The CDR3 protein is CASSFRTDFNQPQHF. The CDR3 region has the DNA TGTGCCAGCAGCTTCAGGACAGACTTTAATCAGCCCCAGCATTTT.

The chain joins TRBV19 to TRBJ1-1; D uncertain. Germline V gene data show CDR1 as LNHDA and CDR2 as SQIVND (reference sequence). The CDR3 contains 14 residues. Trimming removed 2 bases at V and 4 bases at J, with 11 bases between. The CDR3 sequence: CASSIIVRGTEAFF. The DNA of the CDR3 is TGTGCCAGTAGTATAATCGTCCGTGGCACTGAAGCTTTCTTT.

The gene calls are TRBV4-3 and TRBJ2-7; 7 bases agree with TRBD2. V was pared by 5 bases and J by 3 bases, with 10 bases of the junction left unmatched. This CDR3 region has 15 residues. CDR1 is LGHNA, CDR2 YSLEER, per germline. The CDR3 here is CASSSIYGGSYEQYF. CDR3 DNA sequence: TGCGCCAGCAGCAGCATCTACGGCGGGAGCTACGAGCAGTACTTC.